These 26 T cell receptor beta chains came from one sample sequenced in a study of blood T cell repertoires in COVID-19 (TCRdb year 2020). The method was the immunoSEQ multiplex PCR assay. Imported from immuneACCESS, the table was reduced by TCRdb to in-frame sequences with V and J called. These copies leave out some clones; in studies compared against another copy, an unresolved V gene accounts for under half, and the cause of the remainder is not known. The sample contains 200,000 or so clones, around three quarters of them found a single time. The ten largest make up around 5.4% of the sample. The material sequenced was peripheral blood. These receptors were taken from a woman aged 70-85 years with acute or convalescent COVID-19.

This rearrangement joins TRBV7-6 to TRBJ2-1; 8 bases fit TRBD1. The CDR3 is 17 residues long. Germline V lookup: CDR1 SGHVS, CDR2 FNYEAQ. After removal of 5 bases from V and 0 bases from J, the junction contained 9 bases not matched to a gene. Written as DNA, the CDR3 is TGTGCCAGCAGCCTAAGAGACAGGGGTGGCTCCTACAATGAGCAGTTCTTC. Residues: CASSLRDRGGSYNEQFF. The full variable domain, in which reference TRBV7-6 and TRBJ2-1 provide the parts outside the CDR3, is GAGVSQSPRYKVTKRGQDVALRCDPISGHVSLYWYRQALGQGPEFLTYFNYEAQQDKSGLPNDRFSAERPEGSISTLTIQRTEQRDSAMYRCASSLRDRGGSYNEQFFGPGTRLTVL.

V is TRBV19 and J is TRBJ2-3, with 8 bases that match TRBD2. The J segment lost 3 bases and the V segment lost 5 bases, leaving 7 bases of the junction unmatched. Per the germline V gene, CDR1 is LNHDA and CDR2 is SQIVND (reference sequence). The CDR3 runs 15 residues. The CDR3 here is CASSETGTRTDTQYF. The DNA of the CDR3 is TGTGCCAGTAGTGAGACCGGGACTAGAACAGATACGCAGTATTTT.

The gene calls are TRBV5-6 and TRBJ1-4; D is possibly TRBD1 (6 bases). The germline V and J ends were trimmed by 4 bases and 8 bases, with 15 bases remaining between them. The CDR3 loop spans 14 amino acids. CDR1 is SGHDT and CDR2 is YYEEEE in the germline V gene. Here the CDR3 DNA reads TGTGCCAGCAGCACCCGACAGGTGGGGGAAAAACTGTTTTTT. Its translation: CASSTRQVGEKLFF.

V and J are TRBV18 and TRBJ2-2; possible D gene TRBD1, 6 bases. V was cut by 3 bases and J by 2 bases, with 10 bases left in between. The CDR3 is made up of 15 amino acids. The V gene's germline CDR1 is KGHSH and CDR2 LQKENI. In DNA form, the CDR3 reads TGTGCCAGCTCACCGAGGACAGACAACACCGGGGAGCTGTTTTTT. It codes for CASSPRTDNTGELFF.

This sequence joins TRBV10-2 and TRBJ2-1; TRBD2 is a possible D gene (6 bases). This CDR3 is built from 13 residues. In germline, CDR1 is WSHSY, CDR2 SAAADI. The ends were cut back, 6 bases at V and 0 bases at J, with 6 bases in the middle. The CDR3 sequence: CASSGSSYNEQFF. CDR3 DNA sequence: TGCGCCAGCAGCGGGAGCTCCTACAATGAGCAGTTCTTC.

The CDR3 sequence is CASSQVGLDNEQFF. The CDR3 DNA follows: TGTGCCAGCAGCCAAGTGGGACTGGACAATGAGCAGTTCTTC. V gene TRBV3-1 (or the pseudogene TRBV3-2) combines with J gene TRBJ2-1; a weak D match, TRBD2 (6 bases). The V end was cut by 1 base, the J end by 5 bases, with 9 bases between. The CDR3 loop spans 14 amino acids. CDR1 is LGHDT and CDR2 is YNNKEL in the germline V gene (reference sequence).

The J gene is TRBJ2-5, the V gene TRBV12-3 or TRBV12-4; 7 nucleotides agree with TRBD1. The ends lost 5 bases at V and 3 bases at J; junction bases unmatched: 3. CDR3 length: 13 amino acids. Written as DNA, the CDR3 is TGTGCCAGCAGTCTAGACAGGGAAGAGACCCAGTACTTC. The encoded protein is CASSLDREETQYF.

The J gene is TRBJ2-2, the V gene TRBV6-5, with 9 bases matching TRBD1. This CDR3 spans 14 amino acids. Looked up from germline, CDR1 is MNHEY and CDR2 is SVGAGI. V shed 6 bases, J shed 8 bases, and the junction held 7 bases outside the gene matches. Here the CDR3 reads CASRGTGRLGELFF. The CDR3 region has the DNA TGTGCCAGCAGAGGGACAGGGAGGTTAGGGGAGCTGTTTTTT.

This rearrangement joins TRBV10-3 to TRBJ2-2; D might be TRBD1 (6 bases). Between the trimmed V and J ends, which lost 6 bases and 4 bases, there was a span of 12 bases. Germline V gives CDR1 ENHRY, CDR2 SYGVKD. The CDR3 has 14 residues. The CDR3 loop reads CAIRGQGSTGELFF. The DNA for the CDR3 is TGTGCCATCAGGGGCCAGGGGAGCACCGGGGAGCTGTTTTTT.

V is TRBV4-1 and J is TRBJ1-3, with a possible D match to TRBD1 (6 bases). Looked up from germline, CDR1 is MGHRA and CDR2 is YSYEKL. There are 16 residues in the CDR3. V lost 0 bases to trimming and J lost 1 base, with 10 bases between them. The CDR3 protein is CASSQDRGKSGNTIYF. The CDR3 DNA is TGCGCCAGCAGCCAAGACAGGGGAAAATCTGGAAACACCATATATTTT.

J is TRBJ2-7 and V is TRBV7-9; 9 bases map to TRBD2. The CDR3 covers 14 residues. Germline values: CDR1 SEHNR, CDR2 FQNEAQ (reference sequence). With 7 bases clipped from V and 0 bases from J, the junction kept 4 bases outside the gene matches. The CDR3 DNA reads as TGTGCCAGCAACTCAGCGGGAGGCTCCTACGAGCAGTACTTC. Its protein is CASNSAGGSYEQYF. Based on the CDR3 plus reference TRBV7-9 and TRBJ2-7, the full variable domain is DTGVSQNPRHKITKRGQNVTFRCDPISEHNRLYWYRQTLGQGPEFLTYFQNEAQLEKSRLLSDRFSAERPKGSFSTLEIQRTEQGDSAMYLCASNSAGGSYEQYFGPGTRLTVT.

Only a few counts were recorded for this clone. The rearrangement uses TRBV5-8 and TRBJ2-3, with TRBD2 matching 14 bases. Losses at the gene ends were 4 bases for V and 7 bases for J; bases not matched to a gene: 5. CDR1 SGHTS and CDR2 YDEGEE come from the germline V gene. The CDR3 is 15 amino acids. The CDR3 is CASSGGTSGRNTQYF. The CDR3 DNA reads as TGTGCCAGCAGCGGCGGGACTAGCGGGAGAAATACGCAGTATTTT.

The genes are TRBV24-1 and TRBJ2-1, with TRBD2 matching over 10 bases. This CDR3 has 16 residues. The trim removed 1 base at V and 9 bases at J, leaving 8 bases unmatched. CDR1 KGHDR and CDR2 SFDVKD come from the germline V gene. Written as DNA, the CDR3 is TGTGCCACCAGTGATTTAGTGACTAGCGGGTTTAGTGAGCAGTTCTTC. Encoded protein: CATSDLVTSGFSEQFF.

The V and J genes are TRBV18 and TRBJ1-1, with 7 nucleotides matching TRBD1. Germline lookup yields CDR1 KGHSH and CDR2 LQKENI. V trimming: 8 bases; J trimming: 4 bases; junction bases outside the gene matches: 16. The length of the CDR3 is 16 residues. DNA of the CDR3: TGTGCCAGCCGACCTTACCACCAGGGGGTCCCCACTGAAGCTTTCTTT. Its translation is CASRPYHQGVPTEAFF.

The chain is built from TRBV2 and TRBJ2-7, with a possible D match to TRBD1 (6 bases). CDR3 length: 14 residues. Germline V gives CDR1 SNHLY, CDR2 FYNNEI. Deletions cut 6 bases from V and 3 bases from J, with 15 bases between. CDR3 sequence reads: CASSLRDTRYEQYF. The DNA for the CDR3 is TGTGCCAGCAGCCTCCGGGACACCCGCTACGAGCAGTACTTC.

Comments on this clone: Germline is not matched at one junction end, which may reflect a read error. The chain is built from TRBV3-1 (or the pseudogene TRBV3-2) and TRBJ1-2, with TRBD1 as a possible D gene (6 bases). This CDR3 comprises 13 residues. In germline, CDR1 is LGHDT, CDR2 YNNKEL (reference sequence). The CDR3 region has the DNA TGTGCCAGCAGCCAAGGAAGGGGGATACGAGTGGGGTTC. Its protein product is CASSQGRGIRVGF.

The rearrangement joins TRBV6-1 to TRBJ2-1, with TRBD2 matching over 9 bases. CDR3 size: 15 residues. CDR1 is MNHNS, CDR2 SASEGT, per germline. J lost 7 bases, V lost 1 base, and 5 bases had no gene match. The chain's CDR3 is CASSEGGSGRNEQFF. CDR3 in DNA: TGTGCCAGCAGTGAAGGGGGTAGCGGGAGAAATGAGCAGTTCTTC.

The chain links TRBV28 to TRBJ1-5; no clear D. Germline V gives CDR1 MDHEN, CDR2 SYDVKM. The length of the CDR3 is 16 residues. The ends were cut back, 7 bases at V and 4 bases at J, with 20 bases in the middle. The CDR3 loop reads CASIFRDPSGNQPQHF. In DNA, the CDR3 is TGTGCCAGCATTTTCCGGGATCCAAGCGGAAATCAGCCCCAGCATTTT.

The chain is built from TRBV2 and TRBJ1-1; 8 positions agree with TRBD1. From germline, CDR1 is SNHLY and CDR2 FYNNEI. The CDR3 is made up of 15 amino acids. V was clipped by 2 bases and J by 4 bases; unmatched bases: 6. The CDR3 region has the DNA TGTGCCAGCAGTGAACCTCTCAGGGGGCCCACTGAAGCTTTCTTT. Translated: CASSEPLRGPTEAFF.

The chain employs TRBV14 and TRBJ2-7, with D hard to call. The CDR3 extends over 13 amino acids. The V gene's germline CDR1 is SGHDN and CDR2 FVKESK. V was cut by 4 bases and J by 7 bases, with 14 bases left in between. In DNA form, the CDR3 reads TGTGCCAGCAGCCTTAATCCCTCTCGGGAGCAGTACTTC. Its protein is CASSLNPSREQYF.

The chain links TRBV2 to TRBJ2-2; unclear D gene. This CDR3 is built from 13 residues. Germline CDR1 reads SNHLY; CDR2 reads FYNNEI. Deletions cut 6 bases from V and 7 bases from J, with 12 bases between. This CDR3 is CASSDVGVGELFF. In DNA form, the CDR3 reads TGTGCCAGCAGCGACGTAGGAGTCGGGGAGCTGTTTTTT.

This chain links TRBV19 with TRBJ1-5; TRBD1 is a possible D gene (6 bases). The CDR3 runs to 16 residues. The germline V gene has CDR1 LNHDA and CDR2 SQIVND (reference sequence). The ends were cut back, 4 bases at V and 0 bases at J, with 13 bases in the middle. CDR3 protein: CASSRDNSYSNQPQHF. CDR3 coding DNA: TGTGCCAGTAGTAGGGACAATTCATATAGCAATCAGCCCCAGCATTTT.

V gene TRBV3-1 (or the pseudogene TRBV3-2) combines with J gene TRBJ2-7; possibly TRBD1 for D (5 bases). The CDR3 runs to 15 residues. The V end lost 4 bases, the J end lost 2 bases, and 15 bases lay between the germline ends. CDR1 and CDR2 (germline): LGHDT, YNNKEL (reference sequence). The CDR3 DNA follows: TGTGCCAGCAGCCGCCTAGACAGTTCCGCCTACGAGCAGTACTTC. Translation gives CASSRLDSSAYEQYF.

J is TRBJ1-5 and V is TRBV2; D possibly corresponds to TRBD1 (6 bases). V lost 4 bases to trimming and J lost 7 bases, with 17 bases between them. CDR3 size: 15 residues. Germline values: CDR1 SNHLY, CDR2 FYNNEI. This CDR3 is CASSAFRDTVQPQHF. The CDR3 DNA is TGTGCCAGCAGTGCCTTCCGGGACACCGTGCAGCCCCAGCATTTT.

The chain uses TRBV18 and TRBJ2-7; possible D gene TRBD1, 6 bases. Between the trimmed V and J ends, which lost 4 bases and 0 bases, there was a span of 16 bases. Germline CDR1 is KGHSH and CDR2 is LQKENI. The CDR3 covers 16 residues. CDR3 loop: CASSLRQASTSYEQYF. The DNA of the CDR3 is TGTGCCAGCTCACTCCGACAGGCCTCTACCTCCTACGAGCAGTACTTC.

DNA of the CDR3: TGTGCCAGCAGGCCTGGACAGGGGCGGGAGACCCAGTACTTC. Translation gives CASRPGQGRETQYF. This chain joins TRBV3-1 (or the pseudogene TRBV3-2) and TRBJ2-5, with 9 bases matching TRBD1. Germline CDR1 and CDR2: LGHDT and YNNKEL (reference sequence). Unmatched junction bases numbered 7, after V lost 6 bases and J lost 5 bases. This CDR3 has 14 residues.